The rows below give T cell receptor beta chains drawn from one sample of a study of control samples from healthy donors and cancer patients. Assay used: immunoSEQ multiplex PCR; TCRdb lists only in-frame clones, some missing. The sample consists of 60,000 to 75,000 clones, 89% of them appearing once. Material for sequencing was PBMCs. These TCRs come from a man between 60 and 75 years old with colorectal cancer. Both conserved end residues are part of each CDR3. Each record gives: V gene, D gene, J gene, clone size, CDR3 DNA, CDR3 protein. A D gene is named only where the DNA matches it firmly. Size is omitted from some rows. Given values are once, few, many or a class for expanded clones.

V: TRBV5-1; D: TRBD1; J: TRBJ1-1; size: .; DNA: TGCGCCAGCAGCTCCCAGGGGGCGGGTGAAGCTTTCTTT; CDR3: CASSSQGAGEAFF
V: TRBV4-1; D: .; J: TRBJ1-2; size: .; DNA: TGCGCCAGCAGCCGGGAAAAGGCTAACTATGGCTACACCTTC; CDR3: CASSREKANYGYTF
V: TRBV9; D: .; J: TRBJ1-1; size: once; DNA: TGTGCCAGCAGCCTCGGGACGGTCGACACTGAAGCTTTCTTT; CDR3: CASSLGTVDTEAFF
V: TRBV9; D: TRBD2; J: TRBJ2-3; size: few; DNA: TGTGCCAGCAGCCCCCGTGTTAGCGGGGGGGCAGATACGCAGTATTTT; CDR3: CASSPRVSGGADTQYF
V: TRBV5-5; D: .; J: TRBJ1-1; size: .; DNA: TGTGCCAGCAGCTTGTACAGTTTGAACACTGAAGCTTTCTTT; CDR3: CASSLYSLNTEAFF
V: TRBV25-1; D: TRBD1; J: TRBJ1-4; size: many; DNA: TGTGCCAGCAGTATACGACAGGGAAATGAAAAACTGTTTTTT; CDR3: CASSIRQGNEKLFF
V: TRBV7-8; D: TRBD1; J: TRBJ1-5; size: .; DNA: TGTGCCAGCACCGACCGGGACAGGGACGATCAGCCCCAGCATTTT; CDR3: CASTDRDRDDQPQHF
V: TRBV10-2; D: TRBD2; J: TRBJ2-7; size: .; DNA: TGCGCCAGCAGTGACCCAGCGGGGGGATCCTACGAGCAGTACTTC; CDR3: CASSDPAGGSYEQYF
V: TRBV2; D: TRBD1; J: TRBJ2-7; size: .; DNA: TGTGCCAGCAGAACCGGGACAGGGGAATACGAGCAGTACTTC; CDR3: CASRTGTGEYEQYF
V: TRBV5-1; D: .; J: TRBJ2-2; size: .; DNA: TGCGCCAGCACCTCAGAAGGATACACCGGGGAGCTGTTTTTT; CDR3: CASTSEGYTGELFF
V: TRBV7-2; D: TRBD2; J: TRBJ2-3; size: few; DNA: TGTGCCAGCAGGCGTCTGGGGACTAGCGATACGCAGTATTTT; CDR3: CASRRLGTSDTQYF
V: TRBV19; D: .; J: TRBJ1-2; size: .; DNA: TGTGCCAGTACCCGATTGGCGGGGGACTATGGCTACACCTTC; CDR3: CASTRLAGDYGYTF
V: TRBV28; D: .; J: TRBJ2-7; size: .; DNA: TGTGCCAGCAGCTCTAATCTTGGACACTACGAGCAGTACTTC; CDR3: CASSSNLGHYEQYF
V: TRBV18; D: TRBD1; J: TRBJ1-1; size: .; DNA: TGTGCCAGCTCACTACAGGGGAGGGACACTGAAGCTTTCTTT; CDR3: CASSLQGRDTEAFF